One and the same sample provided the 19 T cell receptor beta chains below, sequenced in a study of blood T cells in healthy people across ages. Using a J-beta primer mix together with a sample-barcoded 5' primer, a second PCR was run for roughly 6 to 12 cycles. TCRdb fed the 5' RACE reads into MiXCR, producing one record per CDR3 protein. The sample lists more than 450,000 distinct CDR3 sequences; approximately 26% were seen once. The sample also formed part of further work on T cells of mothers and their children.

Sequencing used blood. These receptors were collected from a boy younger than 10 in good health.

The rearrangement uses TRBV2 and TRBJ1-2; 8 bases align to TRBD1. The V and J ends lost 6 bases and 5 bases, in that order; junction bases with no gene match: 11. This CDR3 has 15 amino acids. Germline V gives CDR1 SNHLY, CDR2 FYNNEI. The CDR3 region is CASRAFRQGSYGYTF. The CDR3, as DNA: TGTGCCAGCAGAGCCTTTAGACAGGGGTCTTATGGCTACACCTTC.

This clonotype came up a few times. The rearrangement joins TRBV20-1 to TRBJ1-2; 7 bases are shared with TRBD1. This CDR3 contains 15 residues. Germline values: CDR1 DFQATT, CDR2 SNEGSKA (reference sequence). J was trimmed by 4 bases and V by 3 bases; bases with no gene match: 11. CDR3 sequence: CSASADREGSYGYTF. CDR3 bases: TGCAGTGCTAGCGCCGACAGGGAAGGTAGCTATGGCTACACCTTC.

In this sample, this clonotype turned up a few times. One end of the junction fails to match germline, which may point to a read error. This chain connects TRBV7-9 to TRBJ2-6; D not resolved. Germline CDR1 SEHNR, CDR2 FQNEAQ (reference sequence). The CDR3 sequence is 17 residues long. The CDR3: CASSLVGYPSEANVLTF. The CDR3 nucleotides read TGTGCCAGCAGCTTAGTGGGTTACCCCTCTGAGGCCAACGTCCTGACTTTC.

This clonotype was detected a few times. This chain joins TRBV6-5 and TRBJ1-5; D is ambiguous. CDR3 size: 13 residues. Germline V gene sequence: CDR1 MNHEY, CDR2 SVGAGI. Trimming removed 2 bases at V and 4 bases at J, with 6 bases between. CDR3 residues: CASSYKGNQPQHF. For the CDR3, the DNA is TGTGCCAGCAGTTACAAGGGTAATCAGCCCCAGCATTTT.

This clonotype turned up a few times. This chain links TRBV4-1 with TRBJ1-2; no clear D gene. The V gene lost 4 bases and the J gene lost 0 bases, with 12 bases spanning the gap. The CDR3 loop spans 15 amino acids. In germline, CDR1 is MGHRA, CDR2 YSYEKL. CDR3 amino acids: CASSPKGPANYGYTF. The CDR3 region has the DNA TGCGCCAGCAGCCCCAAGGGCCCAGCTAACTATGGCTACACCTTC.

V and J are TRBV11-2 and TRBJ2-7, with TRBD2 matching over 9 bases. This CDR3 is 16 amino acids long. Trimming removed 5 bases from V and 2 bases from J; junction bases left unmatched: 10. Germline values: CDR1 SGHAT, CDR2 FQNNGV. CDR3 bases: TGTGCCAGCAGCCCCATTAGCGGGAGTGAAGCCTACGAGCAGTACTTC. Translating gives CASSPISGSEAYEQYF.

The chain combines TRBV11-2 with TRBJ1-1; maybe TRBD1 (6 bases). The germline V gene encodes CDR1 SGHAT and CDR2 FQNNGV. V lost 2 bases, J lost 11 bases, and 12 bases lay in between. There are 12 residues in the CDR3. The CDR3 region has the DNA TGTGCCAGCAGCTTATCGGGACATCGGGCTTTCTTT. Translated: CASSLSGHRAFF.

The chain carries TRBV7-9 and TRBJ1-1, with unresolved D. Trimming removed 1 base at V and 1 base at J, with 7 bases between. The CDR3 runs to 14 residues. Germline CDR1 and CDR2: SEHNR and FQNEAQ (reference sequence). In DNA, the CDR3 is TGTGCCAGCAGCTTAGTAATGAAGAACACTGAAGCTTTCTTT. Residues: CASSLVMKNTEAFF.

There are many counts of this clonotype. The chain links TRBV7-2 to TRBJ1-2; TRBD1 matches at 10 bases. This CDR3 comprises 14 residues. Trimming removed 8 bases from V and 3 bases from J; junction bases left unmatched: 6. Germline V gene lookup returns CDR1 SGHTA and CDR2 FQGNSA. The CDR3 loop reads CASSPGTGDYGYTF. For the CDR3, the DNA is TGTGCCAGCTCACCTGGGACAGGGGACTATGGCTACACCTTC. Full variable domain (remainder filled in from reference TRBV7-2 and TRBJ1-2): GAGVSQSPSNKVTEKGKDVELRCDPISGHTALYWYRQSLGQGLEFLIYFQGNSAPDKSGLPSDRFSAERTGGSVSTLTIQRTQQEDSAVYLCASSPGTGDYGYTFGSGTRLTVV.

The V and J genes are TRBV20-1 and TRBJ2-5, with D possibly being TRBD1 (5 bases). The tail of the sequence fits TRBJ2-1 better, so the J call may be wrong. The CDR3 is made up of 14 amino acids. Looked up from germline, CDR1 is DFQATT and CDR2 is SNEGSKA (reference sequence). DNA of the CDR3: TGCAGTGCCCCCCTGGGGCGAAGCATTGCTGAGCAGTTCTTC. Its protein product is CSAPLGRSIAEQFF.

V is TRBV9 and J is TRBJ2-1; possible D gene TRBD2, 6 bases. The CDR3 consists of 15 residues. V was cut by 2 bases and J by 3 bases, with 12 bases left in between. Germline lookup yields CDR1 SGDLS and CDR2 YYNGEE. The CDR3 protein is CASSVAMTSYNEQFF. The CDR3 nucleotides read TGTGCCAGCAGCGTGGCAATGACTAGCTACAATGAGCAGTTCTTC.

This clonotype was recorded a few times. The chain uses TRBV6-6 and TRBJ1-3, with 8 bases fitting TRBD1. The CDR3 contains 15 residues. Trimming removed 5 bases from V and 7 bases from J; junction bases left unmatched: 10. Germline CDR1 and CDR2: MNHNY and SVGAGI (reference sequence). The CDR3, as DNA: TGTGCCAGCAGTCCCCCGTGGACAGGGAGGAACACCATATATTTT. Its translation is CASSPPWTGRNTIYF.

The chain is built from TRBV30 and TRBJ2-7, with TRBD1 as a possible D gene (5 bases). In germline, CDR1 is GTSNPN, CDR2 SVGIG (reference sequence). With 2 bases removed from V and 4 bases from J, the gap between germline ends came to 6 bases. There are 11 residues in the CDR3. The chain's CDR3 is CAWSSGYEQYF. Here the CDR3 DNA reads TGTGCCTGGAGTTCAGGGTACGAGCAGTACTTC.

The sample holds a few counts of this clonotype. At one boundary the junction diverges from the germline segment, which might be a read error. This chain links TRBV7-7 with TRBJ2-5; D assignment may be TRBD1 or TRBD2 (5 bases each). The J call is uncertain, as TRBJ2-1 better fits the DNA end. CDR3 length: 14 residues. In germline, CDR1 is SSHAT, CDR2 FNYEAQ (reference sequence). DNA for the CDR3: TGTGCTAGCAGCTTATCCGGGGCGATCAATGAGCAGTTCTTC. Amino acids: CASSLSGAINEQFF.

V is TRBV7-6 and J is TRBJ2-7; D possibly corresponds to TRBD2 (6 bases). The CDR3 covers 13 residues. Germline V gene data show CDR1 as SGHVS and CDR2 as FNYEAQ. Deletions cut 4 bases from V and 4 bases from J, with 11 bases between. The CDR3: CASSSTSSYEQYF. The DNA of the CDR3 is TGTGCCAGCAGCTCGACTAGTTCGTACGAGCAGTACTTC. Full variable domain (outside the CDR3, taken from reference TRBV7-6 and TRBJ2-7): GAGVSQSPRYKVTKRGQDVALRCDPISGHVSLYWYRQALGQGPEFLTYFNYEAQQDKSGLPNDRFSAERPEGSISTLTIQRTEQRDSAMYRCASSSTSSYEQYFGPGTRLTVT.

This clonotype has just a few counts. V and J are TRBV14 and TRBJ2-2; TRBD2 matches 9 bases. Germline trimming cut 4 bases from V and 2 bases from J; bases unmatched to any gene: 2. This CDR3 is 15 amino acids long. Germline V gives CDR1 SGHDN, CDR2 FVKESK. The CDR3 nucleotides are TGTGCCAGCAGCCCGGGACTAGCTAACACCGGGGAGCTGTTTTTT. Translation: CASSPGLANTGELFF. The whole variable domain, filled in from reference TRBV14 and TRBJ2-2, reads EAGVTQFPSHSVIEKGQTVTLRCDPISGHDNLYWYRRVMGKEIKFLLHFVKESKQDESGMPNNRFLAERTGGTYSTLKVQPAELEDSGVYFCASSPGLANTGELFFGEGSRLTVL.

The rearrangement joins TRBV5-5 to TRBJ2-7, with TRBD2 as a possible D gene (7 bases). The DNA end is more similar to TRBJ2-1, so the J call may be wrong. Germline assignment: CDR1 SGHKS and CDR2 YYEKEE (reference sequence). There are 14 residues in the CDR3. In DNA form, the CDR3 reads TGTGCCAGCAGCTTGGGCGGGGGCCCGAATGAGCAGTTCTTC. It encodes CASSLGGGPNEQFF.

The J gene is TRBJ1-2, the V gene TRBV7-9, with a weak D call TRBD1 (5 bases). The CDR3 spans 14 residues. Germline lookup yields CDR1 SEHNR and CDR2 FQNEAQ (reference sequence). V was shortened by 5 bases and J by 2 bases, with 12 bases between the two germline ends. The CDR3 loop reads CASSPTAPNYGYTF. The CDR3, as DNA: TGTGCCAGCAGCCCGACAGCACCAAACTATGGCTACACCTTC.

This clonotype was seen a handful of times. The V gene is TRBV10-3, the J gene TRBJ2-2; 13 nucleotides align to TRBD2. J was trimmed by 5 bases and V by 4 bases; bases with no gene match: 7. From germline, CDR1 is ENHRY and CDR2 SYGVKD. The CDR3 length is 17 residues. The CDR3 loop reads CAISGRTSGRLTGELFF. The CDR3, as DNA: TGTGCCATCAGTGGTCGGACTAGCGGGAGACTTACCGGGGAGCTGTTTTTT.